The T cell receptor (beta chain) described here comes from a study of shared clonotypes between healthy human individuals. About the study: Researchers drew samples from a couple of women and three men aged 18 to 49. Study results and caveats: Some naive CD4 clonotypes, about 5.5%, turned up in common across a handful of donors.

In germline, CDR1 is MNHEY, CDR2 SVGAGI. The CDR3 runs to 15 residues. V lost 5 bases to trimming and J lost 6 bases, with 17 bases between them. The table came from immunoSEQ multiplex PCR; TCRdb's copy has only in-frame clones and leaves some out. Among around 2.5 million clones, approximately 93% were seen once, and the ten largest hold around 0.37%. Only Caucasian adults living in Nashville, Tennessee served as donors. Naive CD4+ cells were CD45RA-selected; the remaining cells were memory. On this clone itself: The antigen is not known.

This sequence originates from a man younger than 35 in good health. Some clones in this sample may be carry-over from other donors' samples. The V and J genes are TRBV6-5 and TRBJ2-1; D gene unclear. Sequences were obtained from naive CD4+ T cells from PBMCs. Subset meaning: CD45RA+ positively selected. CDR3 nucleotides: TGTGCCAGCAGTGCCCGTATAACCCTCTCCAATGAGCAGTTCTTC. Translation: CASSARITLSNEQFF.